This T cell receptor beta chain was retrieved from a study of blood T cell repertoires in COVID-19. Study as a whole: PBMCs, B-cell-depleted T cells, or T cells provided the cDNA or gDNA that made up the material.

In the original workflow: Counts of nucleated cells, estimated from reference gene primer amplification, were obtained. Clones were sequenced by immunoSEQ multiplex PCR, and TCRdb holds only the in-frame ones, with some missing. Clone size and V and J calls were adopted from that table, with D and trimming inferred from the DNA. The sample includes about 220,000 clones, about 80% of them seen just once. Trimming removed 2 bases from V and 8 bases from J; junction bases left unmatched: 11. Germline values: CDR1 SGHNT, CDR2 YYREEE (reference sequence). This CDR3 contains 15 residues. Individuals aged 18 to 89 years were recruited from fewer than 30 US areas. Cohorts were determined from participant-reported clinical history.

The chain has TRBV5-4 and TRBJ1-2; 8 bases line up with TRBD1. Sequencing was carried out using PBMCs or T cells enriched from blood (not recorded which). The receptor was derived from a woman between 35 and 50 years old with acute COVID-19. This CDR3 reads CASSFAGGGKIGYTF. CDR3 nucleotides: TGTGCCAGCAGCTTTGCAGGGGGCGGTAAGATCGGCTACACCTTC.